This TCR beta chain was obtained from a study of a mutant IDH1 vaccine in newly diagnosed glioma. Study information: Vaccination began 4-6 weeks post radiotherapy alone, or with temozolomide cycles.

Profiled with immunoSEQ multiplex PCR; TCRdb holds only in-frame clones, not every one. The table shows about 22,000 clones, with under 90% occurring only once. Per the germline V gene, CDR1 is MNHEY and CDR2 is SVGAGI. The CDR3 has 13 amino acids. The V end lost 6 bases, the J end lost 2 bases, and 10 bases lay between the germline ends. On this clone itself: Its cognate antigen is unknown.

This sample's time point: week 11, during vaccination. Each vaccine dose was 300 ug of mutant IDH1 20-mer peptide, with topical imiquimod. The chain joins TRBV6-5 to TRBJ1-1, with TRBD1 as a possible D gene (5 bases). The sequencing used PBMCs, collected from a glioma patient whose treatment included an IDH1 peptide vaccine. This TCR was recovered from a woman between 35 and 50 years old with glioma. The DNA for the CDR3 is TGTGCCAGCAGGTCCGACAGCAACACTGAAGCTTTCTTT. This sequence encodes CASRSDSNTEAFF.